These 27 T cell receptor beta chains were sequenced from one sample in a study of T-cell memory formation after mild COVID-19. One entry per CDR3 protein, called by TCRdb with MiXCR from the 5' RACE reads. The sample lists around 300,000 distinct CDR3 sequences; 14% were seen once. Material for sequencing was PBMCs or a T cell subset sorted from them (not recorded which). The receptor source for this set is a man aged 18 to 35 who had mild COVID-19 (a few samples of this study predate the infection). Cell type and time point are not known.

CDR3 nucleotides: TGTGCCACCAGCAGAGACGGGTGGGATGAAGCTTTCTTT. Residues: CATSRDGWDEAFF. The V gene is TRBV15, the J gene TRBJ1-1; no definite D call. This CDR3 has 13 amino acids. The germline V gene has CDR1 LNHNV and CDR2 YYDKDF (reference sequence). V was trimmed by 0 bases and J by 7 bases, leaving 9 bases between them.

The table lists this clonotype with a few counts. The genes are TRBV6-6 and TRBJ2-1, with a tentative D call TRBD1 (6 bases). V gave up 7 bases and J gave up 3 bases, with 10 bases separating them. This CDR3 spans 13 amino acids. Germline CDR1 MNHNY, CDR2 SVGAGI (reference sequence). For the CDR3, the DNA is TGTGCCAGCACACAGGGATACTACAATGAGCAGTTCTTC. Protein product: CASTQGYYNEQFF.

This chain links TRBV27 with TRBJ2-1, with TRBD2 matching over 10 bases. This CDR3 comprises 17 residues. Germline lookup yields CDR1 MNHEY and CDR2 SMNVEV (reference sequence). V lost 3 bases and J lost 0; bases outside the gene matches: 5. The CDR3 region has the DNA TGTGCCAGCAGTTTGACCCTAGCGGGGGCCTCCTACAATGAGCAGTTCTTC. Amino acid sequence: CASSLTLAGASYNEQFF.

This chain joins TRBV19 and TRBJ2-2, with D perhaps matching TRBD1 or TRBD2 (5 bases each). Germline V lookup: CDR1 LNHDA, CDR2 SQIVND (reference sequence). Deletions cut 4 bases from V and 4 bases from J, with 13 bases between. The CDR3 covers 15 residues. In DNA, the CDR3 is TGTGCCAGTAGTAGAGGGGATAGGACCACCGGGGAGCTGTTTTTT. Encoded protein: CASSRGDRTTGELFF.

The rearrangement uses TRBV28 and TRBJ1-3; no clear D gene. V lost 2 bases, J lost 1 base, and 12 bases lay in between. The CDR3 contains 16 residues. The germline V gene encodes CDR1 MDHEN and CDR2 SYDVKM. The CDR3 coding sequence is TGTGCCAGCAGTTTAAACCCGCTTGGATCTGGAAACACCATATATTTT. It translates to CASSLNPLGSGNTIYF.

This clonotype was counted a few times. The chain combines TRBV27 with TRBJ1-1; D is perhaps TRBD1 (5 bases). V was cut by 6 bases and J by 4 bases, with 12 bases left in between. There are 13 residues in the CDR3. Germline CDR1 is MNHEY and CDR2 is SMNVEV (reference sequence). Written as DNA, the CDR3 is TGTGCCAGCAGGCGTGGTAGGGGCACTGAAGCTTTCTTT. Protein product: CASRRGRGTEAFF.

This clonotype has just a few counts. CDR3 coding DNA: TGCAGTGCTAACCGAGTCAACACTAACTATGGCTACACCTTC. The encoded protein is CSANRVNTNYGYTF. The chain is built from TRBV20-1 and TRBJ1-2; no reliable D call. The CDR3 totals 14 residues. In germline, CDR1 is DFQATT, CDR2 SNEGSKA (reference sequence). V gave up 4 bases and J gave up 0 bases, with 12 bases separating them.

This sequence joins TRBV15 and TRBJ1-1; no firm D call. The V end lost 5 bases, the J end lost 7 bases, and 11 bases lay between the germline ends. There are 12 residues in the CDR3. CDR1 and CDR2 from the germline V gene are LNHNV and YYDKDF (reference sequence). The CDR3 loop reads CATSQYRGEAFF. Written as DNA, the CDR3 is TGTGCCACCAGCCAGTATCGGGGTGAAGCTTTCTTT.

This clonotype was recorded a few times. The CDR3 DNA reads TGTGCCAGCAGTTTAGGGGGACAGGGGTCGTGGGGCACTGAAGCTTTCTTT. Protein product: CASSLGGQGSWGTEAFF. The chain joins TRBV28 to TRBJ1-1, with 10 positions matching TRBD1. The V gene end was trimmed by 2 bases and the J gene end by 4 bases; junction bases not matched to a gene: 10. Germline V gene data show CDR1 as MDHEN and CDR2 as SYDVKM. The CDR3 loop spans 17 amino acids. The full variable domain, in which reference TRBV28 and TRBJ1-1 provide the parts outside the CDR3, is DVKVTQSSRYLVKRTGEKVFLECVQDMDHENMFWYRQDPGLGLRLIYFSYDVKMKEKGDIPEGYSVSREKKERFSLILESASTNQTSMYLCASSLGGQGSWGTEAFFGQGTRLTVV.

The rearrangement uses TRBV4-1 and TRBJ1-4; a possible D gene is TRBD1 (5 bases). Germline loops: CDR1 MGHRA, CDR2 YSYEKL. V lost 2 bases and J 14 bases, leaving 15 bases between the germline ends. The CDR3 spans 13 residues. As DNA, the CDR3 is TGCGCCAGCAGCCAATTCGGGACGGGAAGGCTGTTTTTT. Encoded protein: CASSQFGTGRLFF.

By sample fraction, this clonotype is medium-sized (0.01 to 0.1%). This rearrangement joins TRBV7-9 to TRBJ2-4; 7 positions match TRBD2. The V gene end was trimmed by 1 base and the J gene end by 4 bases; junction bases not matched to a gene: 4. The CDR3 runs to 15 residues. The germline V gene has CDR1 SEHNR and CDR2 FQNEAQ (reference sequence). The CDR3 coding sequence is TGTGCCAGCAGCTTAGTGCAGCGGGGAAAAAACATTCAGTACTTC. Its protein is CASSLVQRGKNIQYF.

This clonotype occurred a few times. The rearrangement joins TRBV5-1 to TRBJ2-1; D not certain. CDR1 is SGHRS and CDR2 is YFSETQ in the germline V gene. Trimming stripped 6 bases from V and 4 bases from J, with 8 bases between. This CDR3 region has 12 residues. The CDR3: CASKDRYNEQFF. Written as DNA, the CDR3 is TGCGCCAGCAAGGACCGTTACAATGAGCAGTTCTTC.

DNA for the CDR3: TGTGCCAGCAGCCAAGATAGGGCAGACCAATGGCCCCAGCATTTT. Its translation is CASSQDRADQWPQHF. The chain employs TRBV4-2 and TRBJ1-5; D is unclear. Germline V lookup: CDR1 LGHNA, CDR2 YNFKEQ. Trimming left V 0 bases short and J 9 bases short, with 15 bases between. This CDR3 is 15 amino acids long.

In this sample, this clonotype turned up a few times. The chain has TRBV6-5 and TRBJ2-7; D not resolved. V gave up 2 bases and J gave up 3 bases, with 8 bases separating them. This CDR3 is built from 13 residues. The germline V gene encodes CDR1 MNHEY and CDR2 SVGAGI. Written as DNA, the CDR3 is TGTGCCAGCAGTTACGGCGGTATCTACGAGCAGTACTTC. Amino acid sequence: CASSYGGIYEQYF.

V is TRBV5-5 and J is TRBJ2-1; 9 nucleotides agree with TRBD2. V shed 5 bases and J 0 bases; nucleotides not matched to a gene: 3. CDR1 is SGHKS and CDR2 is YYEKEE in the germline V gene (reference sequence). The CDR3 consists of 15 residues. The CDR3 region has the DNA TGTGCCAGCAGGCTAGCGGGAAGCTCCTACAATGAGCAGTTCTTC. This sequence encodes CASRLAGSSYNEQFF. Full variable domain (missing parts from reference TRBV5-5 and TRBJ2-1): DAGVTQSPTHLIKTRGQQVTLRCSPISGHKSVSWYQQVLGQGPQFIFQYYEKEERGRGNFPDRFSARQFPNYSSELNVNALLLGDSALYLCASRLAGSSYNEQFFGPGTRLTVL.

The table lists this clonotype with a count of one. The rearrangement uses TRBV7-6 and TRBJ2-7; the match to TRBD1 covers 8 bases. The CDR3 has 14 amino acids. CDR1 and CDR2 (germline): SGHVS, FNYEAQ. J was trimmed by 3 bases and V by 0 bases; bases with no gene match: 1. The CDR3 bases are TGTGCCAGCAGCTTAGCAGGACAGGGCTACGAGCAGTACTTC. Encoded protein: CASSLAGQGYEQYF.

This clonotype was seen a handful of times. The chain combines TRBV6-2 or TRBV6-3 with TRBJ2-7; 8 bases are a match to TRBD1. This CDR3 contains 12 residues. CDR1 is MNHEY and CDR2 is SVGEGT in the germline V gene. J lost 9 bases, V lost 6 bases, and 7 bases had no gene match. CDR3 bases: TGTGCCAGCAGCGTCGGACAGGGATGGCAGTACTTC. Translation: CASSVGQGWQYF.

V and J are TRBV6-5 and TRBJ2-2, with 10 bases aligning to TRBD1. V lost 8 bases, J lost 6 bases, and 0 bases stayed unmatched. The V gene's germline CDR1 is MNHEY and CDR2 SVGAGI. The CDR3 spans 12 residues. This chain's CDR3 is CASGQGAGELFF. CDR3 DNA sequence: TGTGCCAGCGGACAGGGGGCCGGGGAGCTGTTTTTT.

The chain links TRBV27 to TRBJ1-6; tentatively, D is TRBD1 (6 bases). The CDR3 consists of 14 residues. Germline V gene lookup returns CDR1 MNHEY and CDR2 SMNVEV (reference sequence). V was cut by 6 bases and J by 10 bases, with 16 bases left in between. This CDR3 is CASSLDRIWSPLHF. CDR3 DNA sequence: TGTGCCAGCAGCCTCGACAGGATTTGGTCACCCCTCCACTTT.

This clonotype was recorded a few times. This rearrangement joins TRBV2 to TRBJ2-7, with D uncertain. CDR1 is SNHLY and CDR2 is FYNNEI in the germline V gene. This CDR3 has 12 amino acids. Trimming cost V 0 bases and J 6 bases, with 6 bases left between them. This CDR3 is CASSEAAAEQYV. DNA of the CDR3: TGTGCCAGCAGTGAAGCGGCGGCCGAGCAGTACGTC.

A few counts support this clonotype. The V gene is TRBV5-4, the J gene TRBJ1-1; maybe TRBD1 (5 bases). Germline CDR1 reads SGHNT; CDR2 reads YYREEE (reference sequence). With 2 bases removed from V and 8 bases from J, the gap between germline ends came to 13 bases. The CDR3 length is 13 residues. CDR3 sequence (DNA): TGTGCCAGCAGCTTTGGGGCCTCAGGGGAAGCTTTCTTT. This sequence encodes CASSFGASGEAFF.

This clonotype was recorded at least ten times. The chain employs TRBV29-1 and TRBJ2-5, with 7 bases identical to TRBD2. Germline CDR1 and CDR2: SQVTM and ANQGSEA. V trimming: 7 bases; J trimming: 2 bases; junction bases outside the gene matches: 7. The CDR3 is 13 residues long. The CDR3 bases are TGCAGCGCCACGTCCGGGGGGCAAGAGACCCAGTACTTC. It encodes CSATSGGQETQYF.

This clonotype was found a few times. The chain joins TRBV20-1 to TRBJ1-1; D is unresolved. The germline V and J ends were trimmed by 2 bases and 8 bases, with 15 bases remaining between them. Per germline, CDR1 DFQATT and CDR2 SNEGSKA (reference sequence). The length of the CDR3 is 13 residues. The DNA of the CDR3 is TGCAGTGCTAGACCCCATACCCAGGAAGAAGCTTTCTTT. It specifies CSARPHTQEEAFF.

In this sample, this clonotype turned up a few times. This chain uses TRBV10-1 with TRBJ2-3, with 7 bases identical to TRBD2. J was trimmed by 3 bases and V by 2 bases; bases with no gene match: 2. The V gene's germline CDR1 is WNHNN and CDR2 SYGVQD (reference sequence). The CDR3 has 14 residues. The CDR3 sequence: CASSEGTTTDTQYF. The DNA for the CDR3 is TGCGCCAGCAGTGAGGGGACTACGACAGATACGCAGTATTTT.

CDR3 in amino acids: CAISELTAFGNTIYF. DNA of the CDR3: TGTGCCATCAGTGAGTTGACAGCCTTTGGAAACACCATATATTTT. The chain joins TRBV10-3 to TRBJ1-3; maybe TRBD1 (5 bases). CDR1 ENHRY and CDR2 SYGVKD come from the germline V gene. There are 15 residues in the CDR3. V lost 1 base and J lost 3, with 10 bases in between.

This clonotype was seen ten or more times. The rearrangement links TRBV7-2 to TRBJ2-7; the match to TRBD2 covers 9 bases. The junction had 9 bases not matched to a gene; V was cut back by 1 base and J by 5 bases. The CDR3 is 16 amino acids. The V gene's germline CDR1 is SGHTA and CDR2 FQGNSA. The DNA for the CDR3 is TGTGCCAGCAGCTTAGAAGGCGGGGGGGCCGGTCACGAGCAGTACGTC. It encodes CASSLEGGGAGHEQYV.

This clonotype was seen only a few times. V gene TRBV10-3 combines with J gene TRBJ2-5, with 9 bases matching TRBD2. The CDR3 consists of 15 residues. The trim removed 5 bases at V and 5 bases at J, leaving 9 bases unmatched. Germline assignment: CDR1 ENHRY and CDR2 SYGVKD. In DNA form, the CDR3 reads TGTGCCATCAGTCTCTTAGCGGGGGTTTACGAGACCCAGTACTTC. Translating it yields CAISLLAGVYETQYF.